What follows are 10 T cell receptor beta chains derived from one specimen sequenced in a study of monozygotic twins with inflammatory bowel disease (dated by TCRdb to the late 2010s). The protocol used for the library was 5' RACE. Reads for this sample came from an Illumina HiSeq 2500. One entry per CDR3 protein sequence results from the TCRdb reprocessing of the reads, with DNA left out. The table of this sample itemizes over 120,000 distinct CDR3 sequences. About 1.2% of the sample is taken by the ten largest. Sample: blood. Receptors were obtained from a human donor with ulcerative colitis or Crohn's disease, or a healthy co-twin of an affected twin (not recorded which).

The chain employs TRBV9 and TRBJ1-3. CDR1 SGDLS and CDR2 YYNGEE come from the germline V gene. CDR3 length equals 14 residues. CDR3 sequence: CASSDRPAGNTTYF.

The V and J genes are TRBV20-1 and TRBJ1-5; the D call from TCRdb, TRBD1, cannot be confirmed without DNA. There are 16 residues in the CDR3. CDR1 is DFQATT and CDR2 is SNEGSKA in the germline V gene (reference sequence). CDR3 region: CSARGARTNYNQPQHF.

The J gene is TRBJ2-1, the V gene TRBV7-2; TCRdb's assignment of TRBD1 cannot be checked, as there is no DNA. From germline, CDR1 is SGHTA and CDR2 FQGNSA. The CDR3 length is 15 residues. CDR3 sequence reads: CASSLRDGRLNEQFF.

The chain is built from TRBV20-1 and TRBJ2-1; TCRdb calls TRBD1, which cannot be checked without DNA. CDR3 length: 13 residues. Per the germline V gene, CDR1 is DFQATT and CDR2 is SNEGSKA (reference sequence). CDR3 sequence reads: CSARRGNNNEQFF.

This chain joins TRBV5-4 and TRBJ2-5; TCRdb reports TRBD2, a call that lacks DNA to check it against. The CDR3 has 14 residues. CDR1 is SGHNT, CDR2 YYREEE, per germline (reference sequence). The chain's CDR3 is CASSLHLGRETQYF.

J is TRBJ2-2 and V is TRBV20-1; lacking DNA, the TRBD2 call made by TCRdb goes unchecked. CDR3 length: 16 amino acids. Germline assignment: CDR1 DFQATT and CDR2 SNEGSKA (reference sequence). CDR3 sequence: CSASSPGQRDTGELFF.

The J gene is TRBJ1-1, the V gene TRBV18; TCRdb returns TRBD1, unconfirmable since there is no DNA. There are 12 residues in the CDR3. Germline V gives CDR1 KGHSH, CDR2 LQKENI. The chain's CDR3 is CASSPQGIEAFF.

V is TRBV4-3 and J is TRBJ1-1; TCRdb outputs TRBD1, but without DNA this stays unchecked. CDR3 size: 15 residues. The germline CDR1 and CDR2 sequences are LGHNA and YSLEER. The CDR3 spells CASSQTGGPNTEAFF.

The CDR3 loop reads CASSSPGLALSTDTQYF. V usage is TRBV18 and J usage is TRBJ2-3; lacking DNA, the TRBD2 call made by TCRdb goes unchecked. The CDR3 totals 17 residues. The germline V gene encodes CDR1 KGHSH and CDR2 LQKENI.

The rearrangement joins TRBV5-1 to TRBJ1-1; TCRdb gives TRBD1 as the D gene, but with no DNA this cannot be confirmed. This CDR3 has 15 amino acids. The germline gives CDR1 SGHRS, CDR2 YFSETQ. CDR3: CASSFGQGANTESFF.